The 12 T cell receptor beta chains below all came from one sample that was sequenced in a study of cytomegalovirus exposure and HLA in healthy donors. The PCR contained 60 Vbeta and 13 Jbeta primers. Generated by immunoSEQ multiplex PCR, the TCRdb table keeps only in-frame clones and is missing some. The table includes some 150,000 clones, 71% detected once. The sequencing sample was made of PBMCs. Source of these receptors: a woman aged 30 to 39 in good health and CMV-seronegative.

Of note for this clone: The junction and the germline gene differ at one end; a read error may be behind it. V gene TRBV7-9 combines with J gene TRBJ1-1; D is possibly TRBD1 (6 bases). The germline CDR1 and CDR2 sequences are SEHNR and FQNEAQ (reference sequence). The CDR3 covers 15 residues. The CDR3 is CSSSVPTGLNTEAFF. The CDR3 nucleotides are TGTTCCAGCAGCGTACCGACAGGCTTGAACACTGAAGCTTTCTTT.

The DNA of the CDR3 is TGTGCCAGCTGTCGGCAGGGGAACTACGAGCAGTACTTC. Its translation is CASCRQGNYEQYF. The genes are TRBV18 and TRBJ2-7, with a weak D call TRBD1 (6 bases). CDR3 size: 13 residues. Trimming shortened V by 7 bases and J by 3 bases, and 13 bases separated the two germline ends. Germline values: CDR1 KGHSH, CDR2 LQKENI.

This sequence joins TRBV6-5 and TRBJ2-7; 11 bases map to TRBD2. Germline CDR1 is MNHEY and CDR2 is SVGAGI. CDR3 length: 16 residues. V lost 2 bases and J lost 6; bases outside the gene matches: 9. The CDR3 here is CASSYSALAGVGEQYF. Written as DNA, the CDR3 is TGTGCCAGCAGTTACAGTGCACTAGCGGGAGTGGGCGAGCAGTACTTC.

The chain recombines TRBV11-2 with TRBJ1-2, with D possibly being TRBD1 (6 bases). The germline V gene encodes CDR1 SGHAT and CDR2 FQNNGV. V lost 8 bases to trimming and J lost 5 bases, with 15 bases between them. This CDR3 spans 13 amino acids. DNA for the CDR3: TGTGCCAGCGGCCCCACAGGGCTATATGGCTACACCTTC. Residues: CASGPTGLYGYTF.

CDR3 sequence (DNA): TGCGCCAGCAGCCTGGAATTCGGGGCGGGGACGATTTACAATGAGCAGTTCTTC. It encodes CASSLEFGAGTIYNEQFF. This chain uses TRBV5-1 with TRBJ2-1; TRBD2 is a possible D gene (6 bases). This CDR3 contains 18 residues. Germline assignment: CDR1 SGHRS and CDR2 YFSETQ. Trimming pared 4 bases from V and 4 bases from J, leaving 24 bases between.

The CDR3 nucleotides read TGCGCCAGCAGCCAAGGAGTTGGCGGGCCATTTAATGAGCAGTTCTTC. Residues: CASSQGVGGPFNEQFF. V usage is TRBV4-3 and J usage is TRBJ2-1; tentative D call: TRBD2 (5 bases). V was cut by 1 base and J by 7 bases, with 17 bases left in between. The CDR3 extends over 16 amino acids. Germline CDR1 reads LGHNA; CDR2 reads YSLEER.

This sequence joins TRBV5-1 and TRBJ2-5; 7 nucleotides match TRBD2. Judging by the DNA end, TRBJ2-7 fits better; the J call may be wrong. The CDR3 is made up of 15 amino acids. Germline V gene data show CDR1 as SGHRS and CDR2 as YFSETQ. CDR3 bases: TGCGCCAGCAGCTCGCCGGGACTACGAATCCACGAGCAGTACTTC. This translates into CASSSPGLRIHEQYF.

The V and J genes are TRBV11-3 and TRBJ2-2; 8 bases agree with TRBD1. The V and J ends lost 5 bases and 5 bases, in that order; junction bases with no gene match: 4. This CDR3 region has 14 residues. The germline gives CDR1 SGHNT, CDR2 YENEEA. In DNA form, the CDR3 reads TGTGCCAGCAGCCCCGGACAGGGAACCGGGGAGCTGTTTTTT. Encoded protein: CASSPGQGTGELFF.

The chain joins TRBV27 to TRBJ2-3; perhaps TRBD1 as D (5 bases). This CDR3 spans 13 amino acids. Germline CDR1 and CDR2: MNHEY and SMNVEV (reference sequence). The ends were cut back, 5 bases at V and 3 bases at J, with 9 bases in the middle. CDR3 loop: CASSHDRTDTQYF. The CDR3 nucleotides are TGTGCCAGCAGTCACGACAGAACAGATACGCAGTATTTT.

Comment on this clone: No conserved phenylalanine or tryptophan is present at the end of the CDR3, so a read error is the likely explanation. It is unclear where the CDR3 begins or ends on the DNA, so no DNA is shown, and the CDR3 is as TCRdb lists it. This chain uses TRBV7-2 with TRBJ2-3; the D segment call TRBD2 is taken from the table without a DNA check. Germline lookup yields CDR1 SGHTA and CDR2 FQGNSA. The CDR3 extends over 13 residues, inclusive of both ends. CDR3 region: CASSSTTAIGTSV.

The DNA of the CDR3 is TGTGCCAGCAGCAAAGCGCTTTCACTAAATGATCAGCCCCAGCATTTT. Translating gives CASSKALSLNDQPQHF. The chain couples TRBV21-1 to TRBJ1-5. TRBV21-1 constitutes a pseudogene. The CDR3 runs to 16 residues.

The rearrangement uses TRBV2 and TRBJ1-6, with a possible D match to TRBD1 (6 bases). CDR1 and CDR2 from the germline V gene are SNHLY and FYNNEI. Trimming removed 6 bases at V and 12 bases at J, with 21 bases between. This CDR3 contains 15 residues. The CDR3 here is CASRGSGTLRGPLHF. Here the CDR3 DNA reads TGTGCCAGCAGAGGCTCCGGGACCCTCAGGGGACCCCTCCACTTT. Full variable domain (missing parts from reference TRBV2 and TRBJ1-6): EPEVTQTPSHQVTQMGQEVILRCVPISNHLYFYWYRQILGQKVEFLVSFYNNEISEKSEIFDDQFSVERPDGSNFTLKIRSTKLEDSAMYFCASRGSGTLRGPLHFGNGTRLTVT.